These T cell receptor beta chains were read from a single sample in a study of cytomegalovirus exposure and HLA in healthy donors. TCRdb's copy holds only in-frame clones and misses some; the assay was immunoSEQ multiplex PCR. Altogether hundreds of thousands of clones are present, about nine tenths being singletons, with the ten largest covering 0.83%. Sequencing was performed on PBMCs. These receptors all come from a woman between 18 and 29 years old in good health and CMV-seronegative. Both conserved end residues are part of each CDR3. The D gene is left open where the match is weak. Clone size is given for some rows only: seen once, a few or many times, or a class if the clone is expanded.

v_gene,j_gene,d_gene,abundance,CDR3nt,CDR3aa
TRBV5-1,TRBJ1-3,TRBD1,NA,TGCGCCAGCAGCTTGCGACAGGGCCTCTCTGGAAACACCATATATTTT,CASSLRQGLSGNTIYF
TRBV9,TRBJ2-7,NA,NA,TGTGCCAGCAGCGTAGCGCCAGGTCGATACGAGCAGTACTTC,CASSVAPGRYEQYF
TRBV4-1,TRBJ2-5,NA,NA,TGCGCCAGCAGCCAAGATGGTACAAGACAAGAGACCCAGTACTTC,CASSQDGTRQETQYF
TRBV18,TRBJ1-3,TRBD1,NA,TGTGCCAGCTCACAGGGGGCCGCTGGAAACACCATATATTTT,CASSQGAAGNTIYF
TRBV6-4,TRBJ2-3,TRBD2,NA,TGTGCCAGCAGTGAAAACGGACTAGCGGGAGAGATCACAGATACGCAGTATTTT,CASSENGLAGEITDTQYF
TRBV5-6,TRBJ2-7,NA,NA,TGTGCCAGCAGCCCTTTTGACAGAACCTACGAGCAGTACTTC,CASSPFDRTYEQYF
TRBV15,TRBJ2-7,TRBD1,NA,TGTGCCACCAGCAGACCGGGACAGGGTATTTCCGAGCAGTACTTC,CATSRPGQGISEQYF
TRBV2,TRBJ2-1,TRBD2,once,TGTGCCAGCAGTGGGGTAGCGGGGGGTGGCGAGCAGTTCTTC,CASSGVAGGGEQFF
TRBV6-1,TRBJ2-7,NA,NA,TGTGCCAGCAGTGGGGGGCGAGCCTACTACGAGCAGTACTTC,CASSGGRAYYEQYF
TRBV25-1,TRBJ2-6,TRBD1,once,TGTGCCAGCAGTGGAATCGGGACAGCTACCTCTGGGGCCAACGTCCTGACTTTC,CASSGIGTATSGANVLTF
TRBV5-6,TRBJ1-2,NA,NA,TGTGCCAGCAGTCCAAGGGTCAGGGGTTATGGCTACACCTTC,CASSPRVRGYGYTF
TRBV7-2,TRBJ2-7,NA,few,TGTGCCAGCAGCTTAGGCAGGGACTACGAGCAGTACTTC,CASSLGRDYEQYF
TRBV4-2,TRBJ2-5,NA,once,TGTGCCAGCAGCCCGGGGGAGCCCCAAGAGACCCAGTACTTC,CASSPGEPQETQYF
TRBV18,TRBJ2-5,TRBD2,NA,TGTGCCAGCTCAGAGGGACTAGCCGAGACCCAGTACTTC,CASSEGLAETQYF
TRBV5-6,TRBJ2-3,NA,once,TGTGCCAGTTCTGGCGGGGGCGCAGATACGCAGTATTTT,CASSGGGADTQYF
TRBV30,TRBJ1-2,NA,once,TGTGCCTGGAGTGTAAATACGGTGGACTATGGCTACACCTTC,CAWSVNTVDYGYTF
TRBV27,TRBJ2-1,TRBD2,NA,TGTGCCAGCAGTCCCCGAGGGTTAGCGGGAGGAGAGGAGCAGTTCTTC,CASSPRGLAGGEEQFF
TRBV28,TRBJ1-2,NA,NA,TGTGCCAGCGGAGATGGCTACACCTTC,CASGDGYTF
TRBV5-1,TRBJ1-3,TRBD1,NA,TGCGCCAGCAGCTTGGAGGGGGCATCTGGAAACACCATATATTTT,CASSLEGASGNTIYF
TRBV7-3,TRBJ2-1,TRBD2,NA,TGTGCCAGCAGCCGCGGGGGAGGAGGCTACAATGAGCAGTTCTTC,CASSRGGGGYNEQFF
TRBV28,TRBJ1-1,NA,NA,TGTGCCAGCAGCCTAGGGAGCGGAGCTTTCTTT,CASSLGSGAFF
TRBV2,TRBJ2-2,NA,NA,TGTGCCAGCCTTAGCGCGTCGAACACCGGGGAGCTGTTTTTT,CASLSASNTGELFF
TRBV5-4,TRBJ2-5,TRBD2,NA,TGTGCCAGCAGCTTTCGACTAGCGGCACAAGAGACCCAGTACTTC,CASSFRLAAQETQYF
TRBV10-3,TRBJ2-7,TRBD2,NA,TGTGCCATCATGACTAGCGGGGCAGGCTACGAGCAGTACTTC,CAIMTSGAGYEQYF
TRBV25-1,TRBJ2-1,NA,NA,TGTGCCAGCAGTGAATTGGGCAGGGGCGACAATGAGCAGTTCTTC,CASSELGRGDNEQFF
TRBV2,TRBJ2-2,NA,NA,TGTGCCAGCAGGCGAACGATCGTAAACACCGGGGAGCTGTTTTTT,CASRRTIVNTGELFF
TRBV25-1,TRBJ1-1,NA,NA,TGTGCCAGCAGTGAACTTATGAACACTGAAGCTTTCTTT,CASSELMNTEAFF
TRBV5-6,TRBJ2-7,TRBD2,NA,TGTGCCAGCAGCTTGTACGCCTCTAGCGGGGGGGGCTCCTACGAGCAGTACTTC,CASSLYASSGGGSYEQYF
TRBV18,TRBJ2-7,NA,NA,TGTGCCAGCTCACCGTCAGGGGCAGGCGAGCAGTACTTC,CASSPSGAGEQYF
TRBV28,TRBJ2-5,NA,few,TGTGCCAGCAGTTCCCCGGGGGACGCGGAGACCCAGTACTTC,CASSSPGDAETQYF
TRBV28,TRBJ1-1,TRBD1,once,TGTGCCAGCATGAAAAACAGGGGGCTGGAAGCTTTCTTT,CASMKNRGLEAFF
TRBV29-1,TRBJ2-3,NA,NA,TGCAGCGTTGAAAGTCCACCCAGGTCCAGCCCAGATACGCAGTATTTT,CSVESPPRSSPDTQYF
TRBV6-6,TRBJ2-3,NA,NA,TGTGCCAGCAGTCAAGACAGTACGACGCAGTATTTT,CASSQDSTTQYF
TRBV7-8,TRBJ2-1,TRBD1,NA,TGTGCCAGCAGCTTAGGCGCGTGGGCTCGCGACAGGGTGATTAATGAGCAGTTCTTC,CASSLGAWARDRVINEQFF
TRBV29-1,TRBJ1-1,TRBD1,NA,TGCAGCGTCGCACGACAGGGGTTAAACACTGAAGCTTTCTTT,CSVARQGLNTEAFF
TRBV6-5,TRBJ1-5,TRBD1,NA,TGTGCCAGCAGTTTCACAGGGGGTAGGAGCAATCAGCCCCAGCATTTT,CASSFTGGRSNQPQHF
TRBV29-1,TRBJ1-1,NA,NA,TGCAGCGTGGGCGCTACGGGGACTGAAGCTTTCTTT,CSVGATGTEAFF
TRBV5-8,TRBJ2-3,NA,NA,TGTGCCAGCAGCTTTAGCGGGACAGGGGATACGCAGTATTTT,CASSFSGTGDTQYF
TRBV30,TRBJ2-7,NA,once,TGTGCCTGGAGTGAAGGGACTTCCCCCTACGAGCAGTACTTC,CAWSEGTSPYEQYF
TRBV2,TRBJ1-5,NA,NA,TGTGCCAGCAGTGAGGACAGATATAGCAATCAGCCCCAGCATTTT,CASSEDRYSNQPQHF
TRBV5-1,TRBJ2-1,TRBD2,once,TGCGCCAGCAGCGTGATAGCGGGGGGGCCAAACCGGAATGAGCAGTTCTTC,CASSVIAGGPNRNEQFF
TRBV5-1,TRBJ1-1,NA,NA,TGCGCCAGCAGCTTGTCGGGACACTCAAAAGGGACTGAAGCTTTCTTT,CASSLSGHSKGTEAFF
TRBV7-2,TRBJ2-7,NA,NA,TGTGCCAGCCGAGGAGGCTACGAGCAGTACTTC,CASRGGYEQYF
TRBV29-1,TRBJ2-3,NA,NA,TGCAGCGTGCGCTCCTTACTTAGCACAGATACGCAGTATTTT,CSVRSLLSTDTQYF
TRBV21-1,TRBJ1-5,NA,NA,TGTGCCAGCAGCACCCGGACAGCCGGCCAAATGGGGGATTATCAGCCCCAGCATTTT,CASSTRTAGQMGDYQPQHF
TRBV10-1,TRBJ2-2,NA,NA,TGCGCCAGCAGACCGGAGTTGAACACCGGGGAGCTGTTTTTT,CASRPELNTGELFF
TRBV6-5,TRBJ2-2,NA,few,TGTGCCAGCAGTTACGAAGGACACAACACCGGGGAGCTGTTTTTT,CASSYEGHNTGELFF
TRBV19,TRBJ2-5,TRBD2,NA,TGTGCCAGTAGTAGTTACCTAGCGGGGGGCGTTGGGGAAGAGACCCAGTACTTC,CASSSYLAGGVGEETQYF
TRBV9,TRBJ1-2,TRBD1,NA,TGTGCCAGCAGCGTAGAAAGGACAGGAAAAGGCTACACCTTC,CASSVERTGKGYTF
TRBV5-8,TRBJ2-7,TRBD1,NA,TGTGCCAGCAGGGAGACAGGGGGGATTTACGAGCAGTACTTC,CASRETGGIYEQYF
TRBV5-5,TRBJ1-5,NA,once,TGTGCCAGCAGGGACACGGGTTCCAATCAGCCCCAGCATTTT,CASRDTGSNQPQHF
TRBV28,TRBJ1-2,NA,NA,TGTGCCAGCAGTTTTCGACATTACGGCTACACCTTC,CASSFRHYGYTF
TRBV2,TRBJ2-7,NA,NA,TGTGCCAGCAGCATTTTCGAGCAGTACTTC,CASSIFEQYF
TRBV28,TRBJ2-3,NA,NA,TGTGCCAGCAGTTTTACAGGCTCTAGCACAGATACGCAGTATTTT,CASSFTGSSTDTQYF